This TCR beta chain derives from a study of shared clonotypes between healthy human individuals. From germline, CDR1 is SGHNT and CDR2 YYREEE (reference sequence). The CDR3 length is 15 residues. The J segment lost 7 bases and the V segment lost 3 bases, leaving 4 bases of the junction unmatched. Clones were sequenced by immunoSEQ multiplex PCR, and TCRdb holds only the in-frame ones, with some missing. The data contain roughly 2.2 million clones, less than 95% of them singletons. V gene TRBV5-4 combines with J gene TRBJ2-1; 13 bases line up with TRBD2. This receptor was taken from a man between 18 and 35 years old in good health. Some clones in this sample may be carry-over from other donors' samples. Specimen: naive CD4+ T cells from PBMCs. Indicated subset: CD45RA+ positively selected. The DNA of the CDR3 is TGTGCCAGCAGCTCGGGACTAGCGGGATTTAATGAGCAGTTCTTC. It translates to CASSSGLAGFNEQFF.